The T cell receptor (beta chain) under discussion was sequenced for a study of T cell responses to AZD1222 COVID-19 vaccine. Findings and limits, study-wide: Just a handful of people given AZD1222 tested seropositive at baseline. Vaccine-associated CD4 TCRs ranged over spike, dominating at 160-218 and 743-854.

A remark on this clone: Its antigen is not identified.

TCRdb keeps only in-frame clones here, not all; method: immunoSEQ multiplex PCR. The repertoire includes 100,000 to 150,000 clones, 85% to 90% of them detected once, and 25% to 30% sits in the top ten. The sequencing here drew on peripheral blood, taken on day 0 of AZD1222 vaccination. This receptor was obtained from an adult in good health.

The CDR3 is CAWSWSLGRAKNIQYF. CDR3 DNA: TGTGCCTGGAGTTGGTCACTAGGGAGAGCCAAAAACATTCAGTACTTC. The chain has TRBV30 and TRBJ2-4; a possible D gene is TRBD2 (5 bases). Germline V lookup: CDR1 GTSNPN, CDR2 SVGIG (reference sequence). The CDR3 has 16 residues. Trimming left V 2 bases short and J 0 bases short, with 14 bases between.